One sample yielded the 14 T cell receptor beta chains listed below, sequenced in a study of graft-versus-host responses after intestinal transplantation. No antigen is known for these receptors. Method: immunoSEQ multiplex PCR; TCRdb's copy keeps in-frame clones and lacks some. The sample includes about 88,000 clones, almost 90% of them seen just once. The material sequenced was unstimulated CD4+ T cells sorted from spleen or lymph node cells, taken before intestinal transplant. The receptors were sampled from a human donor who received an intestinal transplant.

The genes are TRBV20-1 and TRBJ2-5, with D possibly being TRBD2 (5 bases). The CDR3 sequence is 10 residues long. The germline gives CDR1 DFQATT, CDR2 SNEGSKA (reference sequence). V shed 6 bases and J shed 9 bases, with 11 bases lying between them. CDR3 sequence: CSAPSGSQYF. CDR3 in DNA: TGCAGTGCCCCCTCGGGATCCCAGTACTTC.

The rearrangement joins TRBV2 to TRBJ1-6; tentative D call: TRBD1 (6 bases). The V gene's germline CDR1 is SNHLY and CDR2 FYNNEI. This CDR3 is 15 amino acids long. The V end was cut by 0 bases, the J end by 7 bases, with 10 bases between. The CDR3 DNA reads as TGTGCCAGCAGTGAAGCCCGACAGGAGAATTCACCCCTCCACTTT. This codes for CASSEARQENSPLHF.

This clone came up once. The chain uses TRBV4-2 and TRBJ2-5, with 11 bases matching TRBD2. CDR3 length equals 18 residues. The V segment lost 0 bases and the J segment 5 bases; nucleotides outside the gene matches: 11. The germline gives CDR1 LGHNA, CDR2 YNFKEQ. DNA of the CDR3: TGTGCCAGCAGCCAAGATCTCACTAGCGGGGGACGGGGGGAGACCCAGTACTTC. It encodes CASSQDLTSGGRGETQYF.

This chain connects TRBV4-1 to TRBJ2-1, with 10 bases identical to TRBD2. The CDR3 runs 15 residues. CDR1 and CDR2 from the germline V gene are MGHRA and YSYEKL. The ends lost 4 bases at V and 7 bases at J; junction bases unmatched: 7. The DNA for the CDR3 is TGCGCCAGCAGCCCAAATAGCGGGGGGCCGAATGAGCAGTTCTTC. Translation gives CASSPNSGGPNEQFF.

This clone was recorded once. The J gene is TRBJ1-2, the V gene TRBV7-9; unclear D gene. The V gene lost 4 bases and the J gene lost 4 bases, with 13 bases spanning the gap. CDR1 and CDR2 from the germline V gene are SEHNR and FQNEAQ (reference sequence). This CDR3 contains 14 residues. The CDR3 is CASSSWATLYGYTF. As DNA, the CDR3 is TGTGCCAGCAGCTCCTGGGCGACCCTCTATGGCTACACCTTC.

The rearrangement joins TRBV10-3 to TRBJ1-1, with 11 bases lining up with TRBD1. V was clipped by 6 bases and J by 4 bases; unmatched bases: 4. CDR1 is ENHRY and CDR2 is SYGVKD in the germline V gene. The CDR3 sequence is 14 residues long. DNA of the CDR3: TGTGCCATCAGAAGGGACAGGGGGATCACTGAAGCTTTCTTT. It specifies CAIRRDRGITEAFF.

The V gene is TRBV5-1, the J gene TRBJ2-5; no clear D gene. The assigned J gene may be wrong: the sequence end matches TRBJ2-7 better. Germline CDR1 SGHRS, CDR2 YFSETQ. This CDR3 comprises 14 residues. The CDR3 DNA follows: TGCGCCAGCAGCTTTACAGTCTTTGGCTACGAGCAGTACTTC. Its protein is CASSFTVFGYEQYF.

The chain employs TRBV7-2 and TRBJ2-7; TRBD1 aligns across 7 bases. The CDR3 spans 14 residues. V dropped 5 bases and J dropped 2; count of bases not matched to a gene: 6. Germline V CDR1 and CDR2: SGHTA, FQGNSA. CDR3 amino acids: CASSTTGTAYEQYF. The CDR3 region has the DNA TGTGCCAGCAGCACCACCGGGACAGCCTACGAGCAGTACTTC. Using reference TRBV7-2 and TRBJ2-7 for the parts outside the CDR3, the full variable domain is GAGVSQSPSNKVTEKGKDVELRCDPISGHTALYWYRQSLGQGLEFLIYFQGNSAPDKSGLPSDRFSAERTGGSVSTLTIQRTQQEDSAVYLCASSTTGTAYEQYFGPGTRLTVT.

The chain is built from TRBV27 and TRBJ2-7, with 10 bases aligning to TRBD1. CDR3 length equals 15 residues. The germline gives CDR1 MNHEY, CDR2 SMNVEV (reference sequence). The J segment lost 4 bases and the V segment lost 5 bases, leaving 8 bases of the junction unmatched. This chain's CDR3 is CASSPDRDRGYEQYF. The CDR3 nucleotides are TGTGCCAGCAGTCCAGACCGGGACAGGGGTTACGAGCAGTACTTC.

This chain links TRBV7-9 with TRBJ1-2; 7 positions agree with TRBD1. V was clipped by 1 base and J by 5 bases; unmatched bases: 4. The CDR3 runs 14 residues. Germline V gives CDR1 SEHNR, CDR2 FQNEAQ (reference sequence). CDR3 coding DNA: TGTGCCAGCAGCTTAGGACAGGGATTGTATGGCTACACCTTC. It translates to CASSLGQGLYGYTF.

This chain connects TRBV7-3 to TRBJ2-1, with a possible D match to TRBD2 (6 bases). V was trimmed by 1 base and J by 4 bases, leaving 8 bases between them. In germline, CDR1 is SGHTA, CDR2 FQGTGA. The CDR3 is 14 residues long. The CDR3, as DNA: TGTGCCAGCAGCTTAAGCGGGGTATACAATGAGCAGTTCTTC. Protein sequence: CASSLSGVYNEQFF.

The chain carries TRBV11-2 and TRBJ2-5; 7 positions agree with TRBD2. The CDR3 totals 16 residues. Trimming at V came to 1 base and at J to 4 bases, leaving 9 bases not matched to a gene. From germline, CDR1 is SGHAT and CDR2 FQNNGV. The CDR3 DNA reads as TGTGCCAGCAGCTTAGCCGTGGCCCCGGGGGGAGAGACCCAGTACTTC. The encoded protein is CASSLAVAPGGETQYF.

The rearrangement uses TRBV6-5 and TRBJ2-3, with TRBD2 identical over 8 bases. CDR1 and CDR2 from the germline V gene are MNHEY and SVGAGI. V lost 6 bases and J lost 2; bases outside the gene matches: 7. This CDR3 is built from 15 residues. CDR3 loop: CASRQRGGPTDTQYF. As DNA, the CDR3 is TGTGCCAGCAGACAACGGGGGGGCCCCACAGATACGCAGTATTTT.

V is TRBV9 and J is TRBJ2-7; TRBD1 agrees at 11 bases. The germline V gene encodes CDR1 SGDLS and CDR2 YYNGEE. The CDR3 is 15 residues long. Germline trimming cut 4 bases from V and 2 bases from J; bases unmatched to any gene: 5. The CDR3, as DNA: TGTGCCAGCAGCACCCGGACAGGGGGCCCCTACGAGCAGTACTTC. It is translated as CASSTRTGGPYEQYF.